This TCR beta chain was profiled in a study of identifying expanded T cells in peripheral blood. After removal of 2 bases from V and 5 bases from J, the junction contained 6 bases not matched to a gene. CDR1 and CDR2 (germline): SGHVS, FQNEAQ. The length of the CDR3 is 15 residues. Sequencing was performed with immunoSEQ multiplex PCR; in TCRdb, only in-frame clones are kept and a portion is missing. In the table there are roughly 61,000 clones, approximately 89% of which are singletons. The source is a person aged 18 to 70 in good health. J is TRBJ1-1 and V is TRBV7-8; 9 bases line up with TRBD1. The sequenced material came from blood. CDR3 sequence (DNA): TGTGCCAGCAGCTTAACCGGGACAGGGAGGACTGAAGCTTTCTTT. Translation: CASSLTGTGRTEAFF.